This entry lists 8 T cell receptor beta chains sequenced from one sample in a study of PD-L1 blockade in urothelial cancer. Profiling relied on immunoSEQ multiplex PCR, and the TCRdb table lists in-frame clones only, not all of them. The table lists more than 35,000 clones, around 82% of them singletons. Sequencing used PBMCs, obtained around atezolizumab (anti-PD-L1) treatment. These receptors originate from a man between 65 and 85 years old with urothelial cancer.

The sample holds a few counts of this clone. The chain is built from TRBV19 and TRBJ1-5; D may be TRBD1 (6 bases). Trimming left V 3 bases short and J 3 bases short, with 12 bases between. The length of the CDR3 is 15 residues. Germline CDR1 and CDR2: LNHDA and SQIVND (reference sequence). CDR3 bases: TGTGCCAGTAGTATGGGAGGGGGATACAATCAGCCCCAGCATTTT. Translating gives CASSMGGGYNQPQHF.

This clone was detected once. CDR3 protein: CASSQGRSSGRRMTDTQYF. The CDR3 DNA is TGCGCCAGCAGCCAAGGACGCTCTAGCGGGAGGAGGATGACAGATACGCAGTATTTT. V and J are TRBV4-1 and TRBJ2-3; 11 nucleotides line up with TRBD2. The germline gives CDR1 MGHRA, CDR2 YSYEKL. The CDR3 length is 19 residues. Trimming removed 1 base from V and 3 bases from J; junction bases left unmatched: 12.

The chain uses TRBV6-5 and TRBJ2-7; D possibly corresponds to TRBD1 (6 bases). V shed 5 bases and J shed 3 bases, with 17 bases lying between them. CDR1 is MNHEY, CDR2 SVGAGI, per germline. The length of the CDR3 is 15 residues. CDR3 sequence: CASSTSRDTYYEQYF. The DNA for the CDR3 is TGTGCCAGCAGTACGAGCCGGGACACCTACTACGAGCAGTACTTC.

V and J are TRBV29-1 and TRBJ2-7; TRBD2 agrees at 7 bases. The CDR3 is 12 amino acids. Germline V gives CDR1 SQVTM, CDR2 ANQGSEA. Trimming cost V 5 bases and J 0 bases; bases outside gene matches: 1. The CDR3 region has the DNA TGCAGCGTTAAGCGGGACTCCTACGAGCAGTACTTC. It yields the protein CSVKRDSYEQYF.

This clone has just one count. CDR3 DNA: TGTGCCAGCAGCTTGTGGGGGCTGGAAGAGACCCAGTACTTC. It specifies CASSLWGLEETQYF. The V gene is TRBV7-7, the J gene TRBJ2-5; D is possibly TRBD1 (6 bases). Germline V gives CDR1 SSHAT, CDR2 FNYEAQ (reference sequence). The CDR3 is 14 residues long. The V end was cut by 3 bases, the J end by 3 bases, with 11 bases between.

The J gene is TRBJ2-1, the V gene TRBV29-1; 9 bases are shared with TRBD1. This CDR3 has 13 amino acids. Trimming took 4 bases from V and 7 from J; bases not matched to a gene: 5. The germline V gene has CDR1 SQVTM and CDR2 ANQGSEA. As DNA, the CDR3 is TGCAGCGTTGGACAGGGGGTTATGAATGAGCAGTTCTTC. Translation: CSVGQGVMNEQFF.

The V gene is TRBV11-2, the J gene TRBJ2-1; 7 bases agree with TRBD1. Germline V CDR1 and CDR2: SGHAT, FQNNGV. V lost 5 bases, J lost 7 bases, and 11 bases stayed unmatched. The CDR3 extends over 15 amino acids. Written as DNA, the CDR3 is TGTGCCAGCAGCCCCCCGACAGGGTATGTGAATGAGCAGTTCTTC. This gives the protein CASSPPTGYVNEQFF.

The gene calls are TRBV7-8 and TRBJ1-1; maybe TRBD1 (6 bases). Looked up from germline, CDR1 is SGHVS and CDR2 is FQNEAQ. The CDR3 contains 15 residues. Trimming took off 6 bases at V and 0 bases at J, with 14 bases between the two ends. The CDR3 loop reads CASRMAGGLNTEAFF. The CDR3 bases are TGTGCCAGCAGAATGGCCGGGGGGCTGAACACTGAAGCTTTCTTT.